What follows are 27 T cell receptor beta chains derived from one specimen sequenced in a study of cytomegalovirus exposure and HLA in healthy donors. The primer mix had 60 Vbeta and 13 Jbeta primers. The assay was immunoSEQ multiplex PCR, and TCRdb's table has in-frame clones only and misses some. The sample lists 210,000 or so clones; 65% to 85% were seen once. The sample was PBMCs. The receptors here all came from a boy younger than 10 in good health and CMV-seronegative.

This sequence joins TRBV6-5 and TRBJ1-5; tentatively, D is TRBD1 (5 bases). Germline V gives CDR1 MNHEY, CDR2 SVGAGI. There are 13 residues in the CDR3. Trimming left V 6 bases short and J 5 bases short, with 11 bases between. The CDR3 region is CASSQGRDQPQHF. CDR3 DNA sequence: TGTGCCAGCAGCCAGGGAAGGGATCAGCCCCAGCATTTT.

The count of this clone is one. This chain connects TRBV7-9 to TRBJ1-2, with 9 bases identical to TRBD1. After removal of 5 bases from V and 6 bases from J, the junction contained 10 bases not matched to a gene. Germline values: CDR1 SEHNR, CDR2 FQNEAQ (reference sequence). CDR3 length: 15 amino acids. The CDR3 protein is CASSPQGQGIDGYTF. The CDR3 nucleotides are TGTGCCAGCAGCCCCCAGGGACAGGGAATAGATGGCTACACCTTC.

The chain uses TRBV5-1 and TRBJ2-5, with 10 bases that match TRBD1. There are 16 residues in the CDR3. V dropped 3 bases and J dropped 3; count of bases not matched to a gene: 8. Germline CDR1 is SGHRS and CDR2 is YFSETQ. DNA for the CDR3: TGCGCCAGCAGCTCGGCGATCGGGACAGGGGAAGAGACCCAGTACTTC. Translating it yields CASSSAIGTGEETQYF.

As DNA, the CDR3 is TGTGCCAGCAGCTTCGGGACAGGGGTAATGAACACTGAAGCTTTCTTT. The encoded protein is CASSFGTGVMNTEAFF. This rearrangement joins TRBV5-6 to TRBJ1-1, with 10 positions matching TRBD1. CDR1 is SGHDT and CDR2 is YYEEEE in the germline V gene. The CDR3 loop spans 16 amino acids. V lost 2 bases, J lost 0 bases, and 4 bases stayed unmatched. Using reference TRBV5-6 and TRBJ1-1 for the parts outside the CDR3, the full variable domain is DAGVTQSPTHLIKTRGQQVTLRCSPKSGHDTVSWYQQALGQGPQFIFQYYEEEERQRGNFPDRFSGHQFPNYSSELNVNALLLGDSALYLCASSFGTGVMNTEAFFGQGTRLTVV.

This CDR3 reads CASSLWVEDYGYTF. The CDR3, as DNA: TGTGCCAGCAGCTTGTGGGTCGAGGACTATGGCTACACCTTC. The chain couples TRBV5-4 to TRBJ1-2; D uncertain. Trimming removed 1 base from V and 3 bases from J, with 10 bases in between. The CDR3 is made up of 14 amino acids. In germline, CDR1 is SGHNT, CDR2 YYREEE (reference sequence).

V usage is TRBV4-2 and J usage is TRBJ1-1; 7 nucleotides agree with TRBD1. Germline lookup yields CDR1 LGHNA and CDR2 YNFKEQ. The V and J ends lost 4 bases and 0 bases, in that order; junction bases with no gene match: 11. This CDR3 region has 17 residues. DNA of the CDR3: TGTGCCAGCAGCCGACAGGGCGCGGGTTTAATGAACACTGAAGCTTTCTTT. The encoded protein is CASSRQGAGLMNTEAFF.

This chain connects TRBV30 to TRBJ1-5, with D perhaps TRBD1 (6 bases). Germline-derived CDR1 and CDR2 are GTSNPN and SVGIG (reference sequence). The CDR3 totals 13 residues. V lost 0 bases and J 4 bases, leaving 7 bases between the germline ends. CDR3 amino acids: CAWSVQGNQPQHF. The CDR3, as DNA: TGTGCCTGGAGTGTTCAGGGGAATCAGCCCCAGCATTTT.

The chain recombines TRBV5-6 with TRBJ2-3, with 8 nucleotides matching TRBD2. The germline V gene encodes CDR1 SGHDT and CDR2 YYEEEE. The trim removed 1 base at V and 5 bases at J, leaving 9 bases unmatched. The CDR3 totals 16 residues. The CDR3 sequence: CASSLFRGGLGDTQYF. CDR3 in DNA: TGTGCCAGCAGCTTGTTTCGGGGGGGCCTCGGAGATACGCAGTATTTT.

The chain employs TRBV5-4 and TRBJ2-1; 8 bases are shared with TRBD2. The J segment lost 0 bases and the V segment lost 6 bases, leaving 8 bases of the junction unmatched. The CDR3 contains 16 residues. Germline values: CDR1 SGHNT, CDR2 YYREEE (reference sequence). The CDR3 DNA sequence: TGTGCCAGCACCACGACGGGAGGGGCCTCCTACAATGAGCAGTTCTTC. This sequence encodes CASTTTGGASYNEQFF. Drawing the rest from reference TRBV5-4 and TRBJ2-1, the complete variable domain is ETGVTQSPTHLIKTRGQQVTLRCSSQSGHNTVSWYQQALGQGPQFIFQYYREEENGRGNFPPRFSGLQFPNYSSELNVNALELDDSALYLCASTTTGGASYNEQFFGPGTRLTVL.

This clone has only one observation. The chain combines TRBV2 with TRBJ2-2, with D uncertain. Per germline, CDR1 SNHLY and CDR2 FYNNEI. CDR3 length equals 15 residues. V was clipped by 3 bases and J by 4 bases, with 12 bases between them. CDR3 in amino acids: CASSEAHSTTGELFF. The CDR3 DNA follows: TGTGCCAGCAGTGAGGCTCACAGTACCACCGGGGAGCTGTTTTTT.

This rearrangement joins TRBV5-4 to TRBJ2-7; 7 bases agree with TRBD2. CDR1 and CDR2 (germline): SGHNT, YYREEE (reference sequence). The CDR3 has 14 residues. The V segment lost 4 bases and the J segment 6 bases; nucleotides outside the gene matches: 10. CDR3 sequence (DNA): TGTGCCAGCAGCCTTGGAGAGCGGGAACGCGAGCAGTACTTC. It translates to CASSLGEREREQYF.

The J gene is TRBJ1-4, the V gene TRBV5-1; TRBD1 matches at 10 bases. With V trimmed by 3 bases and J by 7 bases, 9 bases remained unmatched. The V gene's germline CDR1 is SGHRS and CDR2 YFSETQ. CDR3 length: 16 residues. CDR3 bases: TGCGCCAGCAGCTATACCGGGACAGGGGTCGGTGAAAAACTGTTTTTT. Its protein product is CASSYTGTGVGEKLFF.

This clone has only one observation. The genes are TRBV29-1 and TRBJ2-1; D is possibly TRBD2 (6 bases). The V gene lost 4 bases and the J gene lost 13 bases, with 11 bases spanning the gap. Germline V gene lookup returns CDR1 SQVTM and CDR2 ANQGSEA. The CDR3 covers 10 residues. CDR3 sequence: CSVGDWPQFF. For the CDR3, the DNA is TGCAGCGTTGGGGACTGGCCTCAGTTCTTC.

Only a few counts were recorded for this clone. The CDR3 is CASSLVAGREDEQFF. The CDR3 region has the DNA TGCGCCAGCAGCTTGGTTGCAGGGAGGGAAGATGAGCAGTTCTTC. This chain uses TRBV5-1 with TRBJ2-1, with 7 nucleotides matching TRBD2. The CDR3 length is 15 residues. V lost 0 bases and J lost 8; bases outside the gene matches: 8. The germline gives CDR1 SGHRS, CDR2 YFSETQ.

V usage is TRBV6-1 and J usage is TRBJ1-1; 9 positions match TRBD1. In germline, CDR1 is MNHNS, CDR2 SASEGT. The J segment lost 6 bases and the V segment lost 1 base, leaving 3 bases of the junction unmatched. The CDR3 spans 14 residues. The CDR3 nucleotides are TGTGCCAGCAGTGAAGACAGGGGGCCTCCTGAAGCTTTCTTT. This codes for CASSEDRGPPEAFF.

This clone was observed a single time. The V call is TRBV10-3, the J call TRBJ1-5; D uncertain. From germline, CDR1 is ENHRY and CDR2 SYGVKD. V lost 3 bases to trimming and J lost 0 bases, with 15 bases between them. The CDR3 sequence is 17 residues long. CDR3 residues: CAISERLQLNSNQPQHF. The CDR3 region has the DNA TGTGCCATCAGTGAACGGCTACAGCTAAATAGCAATCAGCCCCAGCATTTT.

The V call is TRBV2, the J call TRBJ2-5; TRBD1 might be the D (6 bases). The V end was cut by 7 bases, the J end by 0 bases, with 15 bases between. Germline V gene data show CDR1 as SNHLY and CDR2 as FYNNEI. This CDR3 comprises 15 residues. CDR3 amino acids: CASTFSRGHQETQYF. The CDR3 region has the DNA TGTGCCAGCACCTTTTCCAGGGGACACCAAGAGACCCAGTACTTC. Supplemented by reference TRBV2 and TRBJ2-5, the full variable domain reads EPEVTQTPSHQVTQMGQEVILRCVPISNHLYFYWYRQILGQKVEFLVSFYNNEISEKSEIFDDQFSVERPDGSNFTLKIRSTKLEDSAMYFCASTFSRGHQETQYFGPGTRLLVL.

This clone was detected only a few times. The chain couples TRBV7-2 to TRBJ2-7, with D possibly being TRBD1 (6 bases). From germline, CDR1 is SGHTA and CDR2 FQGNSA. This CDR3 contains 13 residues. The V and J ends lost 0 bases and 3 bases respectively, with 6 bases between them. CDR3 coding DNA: TGTGCCAGCAGCTTAGCGGGACACTACGAGCAGTACTTC. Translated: CASSLAGHYEQYF.

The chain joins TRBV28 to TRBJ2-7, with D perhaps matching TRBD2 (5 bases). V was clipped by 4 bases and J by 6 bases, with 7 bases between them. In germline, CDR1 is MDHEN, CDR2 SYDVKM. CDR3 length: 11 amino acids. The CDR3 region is CASSSRGEQYF. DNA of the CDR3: TGTGCCAGCAGTTCCCGGGGCGAGCAGTACTTC. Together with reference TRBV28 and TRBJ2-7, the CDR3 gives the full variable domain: DVKVTQSSRYLVKRTGEKVFLECVQDMDHENMFWYRQDPGLGLRLIYFSYDVKMKEKGDIPEGYSVSREKKERFSLILESASTNQTSMYLCASSSRGEQYFGPGTRLTVT.

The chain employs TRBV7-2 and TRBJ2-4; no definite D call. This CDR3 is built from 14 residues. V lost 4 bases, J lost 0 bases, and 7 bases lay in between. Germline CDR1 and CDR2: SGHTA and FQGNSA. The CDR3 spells CASSSNIAKNIQYF. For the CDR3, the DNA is TGTGCCAGCAGCTCCAACATAGCCAAAAACATTCAGTACTTC.

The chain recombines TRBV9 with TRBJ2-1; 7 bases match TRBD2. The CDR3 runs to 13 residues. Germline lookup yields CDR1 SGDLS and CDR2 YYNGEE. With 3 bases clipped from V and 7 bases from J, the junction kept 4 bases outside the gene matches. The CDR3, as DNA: TGTGCCAGCAGCGCGGGGGGTGGGAATGAGCAGTTCTTC. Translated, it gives CASSAGGGNEQFF.

The chain's CDR3 is CASSLRTGLAAYEQYF. The CDR3 nucleotides read TGCGCCAGCAGCCTTAGGACGGGACTAGCGGCCTACGAGCAGTACTTC. The rearrangement joins TRBV4-1 to TRBJ2-7; 11 bases match TRBD2. Per the germline V gene, CDR1 is MGHRA and CDR2 is YSYEKL. The junction had 7 bases not matched to a gene; V was cut back by 4 bases and J by 2 bases. CDR3 length equals 16 residues.

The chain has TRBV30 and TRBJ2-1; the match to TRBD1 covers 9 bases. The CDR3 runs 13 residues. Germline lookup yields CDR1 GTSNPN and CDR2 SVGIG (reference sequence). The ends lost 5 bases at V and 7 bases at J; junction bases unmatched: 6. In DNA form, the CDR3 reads TGTGCCTGGGGGGACAGGGCCTCAAATGAGCAGTTCTTC. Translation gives CAWGDRASNEQFF.

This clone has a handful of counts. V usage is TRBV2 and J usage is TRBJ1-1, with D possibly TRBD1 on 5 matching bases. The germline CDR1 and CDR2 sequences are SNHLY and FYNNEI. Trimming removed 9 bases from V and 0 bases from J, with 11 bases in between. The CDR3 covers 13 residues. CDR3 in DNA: TGTGCCAGTGGAGGGGAGATGAACACTGAAGCTTTCTTT. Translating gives CASGGEMNTEAFF.

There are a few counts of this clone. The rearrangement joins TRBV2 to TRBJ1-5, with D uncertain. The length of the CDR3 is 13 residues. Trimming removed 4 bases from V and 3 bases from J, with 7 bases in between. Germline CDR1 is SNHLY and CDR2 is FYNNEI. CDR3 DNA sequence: TGTGCCAGCAGTGGGGCCCTCAATCAGCCCCAGCATTTT. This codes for CASSGALNQPQHF. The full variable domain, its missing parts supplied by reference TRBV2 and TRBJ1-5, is EPEVTQTPSHQVTQMGQEVILRCVPISNHLYFYWYRQILGQKVEFLVSFYNNEISEKSEIFDDQFSVERPDGSNFTLKIRSTKLEDSAMYFCASSGALNQPQHFGDGTRLSIL.

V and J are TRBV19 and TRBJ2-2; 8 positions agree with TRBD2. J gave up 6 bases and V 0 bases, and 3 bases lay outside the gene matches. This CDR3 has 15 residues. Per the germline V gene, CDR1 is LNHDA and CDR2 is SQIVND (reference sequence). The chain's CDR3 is CASSIDRREAGELFF. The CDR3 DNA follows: TGTGCCAGTAGTATAGATAGGCGGGAGGCCGGGGAGCTGTTTTTT.

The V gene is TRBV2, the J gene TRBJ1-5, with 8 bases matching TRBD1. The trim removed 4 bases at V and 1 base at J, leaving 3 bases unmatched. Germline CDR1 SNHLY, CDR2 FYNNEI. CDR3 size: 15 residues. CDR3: CASSVTGASNQPQHF. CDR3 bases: TGTGCCAGCAGTGTGACAGGGGCCAGCAATCAGCCCCAGCATTTT.